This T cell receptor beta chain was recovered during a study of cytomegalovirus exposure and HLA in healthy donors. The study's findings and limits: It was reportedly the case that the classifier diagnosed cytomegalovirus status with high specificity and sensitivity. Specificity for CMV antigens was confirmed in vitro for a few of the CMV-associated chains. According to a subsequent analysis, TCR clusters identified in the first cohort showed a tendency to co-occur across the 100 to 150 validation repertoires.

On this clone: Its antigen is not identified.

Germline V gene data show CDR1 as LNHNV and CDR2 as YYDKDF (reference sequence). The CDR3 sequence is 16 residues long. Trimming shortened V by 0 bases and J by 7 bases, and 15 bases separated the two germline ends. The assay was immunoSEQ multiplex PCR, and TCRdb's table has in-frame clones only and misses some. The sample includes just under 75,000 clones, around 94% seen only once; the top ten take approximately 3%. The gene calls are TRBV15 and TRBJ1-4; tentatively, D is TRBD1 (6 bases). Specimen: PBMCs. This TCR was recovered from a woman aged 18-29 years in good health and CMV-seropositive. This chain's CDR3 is CATSRDLTGQGEKLFF. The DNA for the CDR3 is TGTGCCACCAGCAGAGATCTAACAGGGCAAGGTGAAAAACTGTTTTTT.